This section outlines one T cell receptor beta chain sequence together with its context. The CDR3 spans 15 residues. Looked up from germline, CDR1 is SGHDT and CDR2 is YYEEEE. V was clipped by 2 bases and J by 1 base, with 9 bases between them. This sample was included in a study of control samples from healthy donors and cancer patients. The repertoire was sequenced with immunoSEQ multiplex PCR; TCRdb's copy has only in-frame clones and lacks some. The sample shows over 30,000 clones, about 86% of them seen only once. The gene calls are TRBV5-6 and TRBJ2-2, with D uncertain. The sequencing sample was made of PBMCs. The clonotype originates from a woman between 40 and 50 years old with lung cancer. The CDR3 DNA is TGTGCCAGCAGCTTTCAAGGAGAGAACACCGGGGAGCTGTTTTTT. This translates into CASSFQGENTGELFF.